This T cell receptor beta chain was sequenced for a study of blood T cell repertoires in COVID-19. The V gene lost 5 bases and the J gene lost 12 bases, with 16 bases spanning the gap. This CDR3 has 12 residues. Produced via immunoSEQ multiplex PCR; TCRdb's table is partial and in-frame only. The table shows about 270,000 clones, with approximately 89% occurring only once. During the 2 weeks before they entered the study, exposed participants had met someone with a PCR-confirmed or clinician-diagnosed COVID-19 case. Specimen: PBMCs or T cells enriched from blood (not recorded which). The rearrangement links TRBV12-3 or TRBV12-4 to TRBJ1-2; D uncertain. This clonotype was sampled from a man aged 40-49 years who had been exposed to COVID-19. The CDR3 is CASSTPGTQNTF. CDR3 DNA: TGTGCCAGCAGTACACCGGGAACTCAAAACACCTTC.